Each of the 5 T cell receptor beta chains below was sequenced from the same sample in a study of OX40 agonist ivuxolimab in advanced cancers. Profiled with immunoSEQ multiplex PCR; TCRdb holds only in-frame clones, not every one. This sample has approximately 12,000 clones, with approximately 62% found just once. The sequenced sample was CD4+ or CD8+ T cells sorted from blood, obtained in a trial of the OX40 agonist ivuxolimab. These receptor sequences come from an adult with an advanced solid tumor such as melanoma, head and neck, liver or kidney cancer.

The J gene is TRBJ2-1, the V gene TRBV4-2; 10 bases are a match to TRBD2. V was clipped by 0 bases and J by 4 bases; unmatched bases: 9. Germline-derived CDR1 and CDR2 are LGHNA and YNFKEQ. This CDR3 is built from 18 residues. DNA for the CDR3: TGTGCCAGCAGCCAAGAAGGTTTTGGACTAGCGGTGTACAATGAGCAGTTCTTC. Translated: CASSQEGFGLAVYNEQFF.

The genes are TRBV11-3 and TRBJ2-1; possible D gene TRBD2, 5 bases. CDR1 is SGHNT, CDR2 YENEEA, per germline. This CDR3 region has 13 residues. V shed 2 bases and J shed 5 bases, with 7 bases lying between them. This CDR3 reads CASSLRGNNEQFF. CDR3 nucleotide sequence: TGTGCCAGCAGCTTACGAGGGAACAATGAGCAGTTCTTC.

The chain recombines TRBV7-9 with TRBJ1-3; D possibly corresponds to TRBD1 (5 bases). The CDR3 contains 15 residues. In germline, CDR1 is SEHNR, CDR2 FQNEAQ (reference sequence). V was cut by 6 bases and J by 0 bases, with 12 bases left in between. CDR3 loop: CASSPVGVSGNTIYF. CDR3 bases: TGTGCCAGCAGTCCCGTGGGGGTCTCTGGAAACACCATATATTTT.

In this sample, this clone turned up once. The rearrangement uses TRBV4-3 and TRBJ2-3; the match to TRBD2 covers 10 bases. CDR1 is LGHNA, CDR2 YSLEER, per germline. There are 17 residues in the CDR3. V shed 0 bases and J 2 bases; nucleotides not matched to a gene: 5. CDR3: CASSQELAGYLTDTQYF. In DNA, the CDR3 is TGCGCCAGCAGCCAAGAACTAGCGGGGTATCTCACAGATACGCAGTATTTT.

The rearrangement joins TRBV19 to TRBJ2-7; TRBD1 agrees at 8 bases. The germline V gene encodes CDR1 LNHDA and CDR2 SQIVND (reference sequence). The CDR3 spans 15 residues. V lost 1 base and J lost 2; bases outside the gene matches: 4. The CDR3 nucleotides read TGTGCCAGTAGTATAGGGACAGGGATGACCTACGAGCAGTACTTC. It yields the protein CASSIGTGMTYEQYF.